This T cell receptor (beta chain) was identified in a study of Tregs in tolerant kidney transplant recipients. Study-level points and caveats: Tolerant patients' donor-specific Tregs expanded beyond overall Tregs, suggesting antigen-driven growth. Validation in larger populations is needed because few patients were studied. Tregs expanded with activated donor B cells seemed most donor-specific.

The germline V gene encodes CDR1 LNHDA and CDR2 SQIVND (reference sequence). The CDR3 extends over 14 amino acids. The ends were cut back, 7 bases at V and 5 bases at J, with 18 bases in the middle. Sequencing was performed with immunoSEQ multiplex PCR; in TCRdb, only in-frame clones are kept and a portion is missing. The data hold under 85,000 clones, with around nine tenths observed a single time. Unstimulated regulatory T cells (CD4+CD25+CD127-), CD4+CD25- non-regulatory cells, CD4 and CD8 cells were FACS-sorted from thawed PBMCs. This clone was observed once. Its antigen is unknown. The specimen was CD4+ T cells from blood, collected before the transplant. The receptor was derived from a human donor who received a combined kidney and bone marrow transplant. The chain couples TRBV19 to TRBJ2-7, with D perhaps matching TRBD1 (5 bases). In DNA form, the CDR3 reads TGTGCCAGTACCCAGGGATGGGGTCAAGACGAGCAGTACTTC. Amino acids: CASTQGWGQDEQYF. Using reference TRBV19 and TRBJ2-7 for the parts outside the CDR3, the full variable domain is DGGITQSPKYLFRKEGQNVTLSCEQNLNHDAMYWYRQDPGQGLRLIYYSQIVNDFQKGDIAEGYSVSREKKESFPLTVTSAQKNPTAFYLCASTQGWGQDEQYFGPGTRLTVT.